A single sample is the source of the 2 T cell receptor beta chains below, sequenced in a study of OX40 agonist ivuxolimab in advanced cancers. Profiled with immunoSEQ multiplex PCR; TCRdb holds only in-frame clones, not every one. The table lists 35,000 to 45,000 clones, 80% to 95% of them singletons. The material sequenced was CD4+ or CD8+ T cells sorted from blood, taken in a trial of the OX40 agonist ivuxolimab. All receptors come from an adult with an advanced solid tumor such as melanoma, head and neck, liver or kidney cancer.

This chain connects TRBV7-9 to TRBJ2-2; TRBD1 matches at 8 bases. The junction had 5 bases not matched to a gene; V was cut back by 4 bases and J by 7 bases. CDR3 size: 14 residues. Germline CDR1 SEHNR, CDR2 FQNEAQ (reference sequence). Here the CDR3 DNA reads TGTGCCAGCAGCTCCCGACAGGGGAACGGGGAGCTGTTTTTT. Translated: CASSSRQGNGELFF.

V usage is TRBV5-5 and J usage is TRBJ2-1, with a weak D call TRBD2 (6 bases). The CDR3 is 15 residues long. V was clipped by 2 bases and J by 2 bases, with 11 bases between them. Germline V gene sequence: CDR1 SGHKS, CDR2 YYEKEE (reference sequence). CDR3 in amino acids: CASSFGVAAYNEQFF. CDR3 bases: TGTGCCAGCAGCTTCGGGGTAGCGGCCTACAATGAGCAGTTCTTC.